The sequence of this T cell receptor (beta chain) was determined in a study of T cell repertoires in cytomegalovirus infection. Study-level findings and limits: CMV carriers with the relevant HLA were identified by cumulative public TCR beta family frequency.

One entry per CDR3 protein results from TCRdb running MiXCR on the reads. Here the sample spans roughly 920,000 distinct CDR3 sequences, roughly 30% being singletons. The CDR3 is 17 amino acids. J was trimmed by 1 base and V by 5 bases; bases with no gene match: 13. CDR1 is SGHVS and CDR2 is FQNEAQ in the germline V gene. Worth noting for this clonotype: The target antigen is unknown.

The gene calls are TRBV7-8 and TRBJ2-7; 8 nucleotides match TRBD1. Source: cultured CD8+ T cells from PBMCs, taken from culture after CMV antigen stimulation. This receptor was taken from a human donor in good health (CMV status not recorded). Some clones in this sample may be carry-over from other donors' samples. The CDR3 region is CASSIGQGGLPSYEQYF. In DNA, the CDR3 is TGTGCCAGCAGCATAGGACAGGGCGGTCTACCATCCTACGAGCAGTACTTC.